This T cell receptor beta chain was identified in a study of blood T cell repertoires in COVID-19. Across the study: Spain, Italy and the United States supplied samples that represented acute and convalescent COVID-19. Nucleic acid was either cDNA or gDNA, and it came from T cells, B-cell-depleted T cells, or PBMCs.

CDR1 is PRHDT and CDR2 is FYEKMQ in the germline V gene (reference sequence). J lost 1 base, V lost 7 bases, and 12 bases had no gene match. This CDR3 has 16 residues. Original data processing: It was from reference gene primer amplification that nucleated cell counts were estimated. The assay was immunoSEQ multiplex PCR, and TCRdb's table has in-frame clones only and misses some. V and J calls and clone size come straight from that table; D and trimming were deduced from the DNA. The data contain about 300,000 clones, around 85% of them singletons. The TCR sequence derives from a woman in her twenties or thirties who had been exposed to COVID-19. This chain connects TRBV13 to TRBJ1-1, with 7 positions matching TRBD1. Sequencing input: PBMCs or T cells enriched from blood (not recorded which). DNA for the CDR3: TGTGCCAGCACCGGACAGGTCCGAACCGGGAACACTGAAGCTTTCTTT. Translating it yields CASTGQVRTGNTEAFF.